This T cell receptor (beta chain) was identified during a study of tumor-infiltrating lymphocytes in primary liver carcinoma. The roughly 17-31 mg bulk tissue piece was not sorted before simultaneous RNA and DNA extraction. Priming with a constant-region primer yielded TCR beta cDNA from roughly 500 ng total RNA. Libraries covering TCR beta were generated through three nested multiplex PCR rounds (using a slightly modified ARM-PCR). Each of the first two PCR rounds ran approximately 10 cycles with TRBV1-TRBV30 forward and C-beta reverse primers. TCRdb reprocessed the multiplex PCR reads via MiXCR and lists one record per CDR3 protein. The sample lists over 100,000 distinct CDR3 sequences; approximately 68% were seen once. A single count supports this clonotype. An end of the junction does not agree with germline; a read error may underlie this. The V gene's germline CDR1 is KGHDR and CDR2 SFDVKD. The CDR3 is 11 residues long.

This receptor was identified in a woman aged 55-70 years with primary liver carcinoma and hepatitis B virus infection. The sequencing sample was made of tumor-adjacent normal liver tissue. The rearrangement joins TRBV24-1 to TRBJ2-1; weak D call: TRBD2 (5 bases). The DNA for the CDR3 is TGTGTCACCCGGGAAGACAATGAGCAGTTCTTC. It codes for CVTREDNEQFF.